The 26 T cell receptor beta chains below come from one sample, sequenced in a study of T-cell memory formation after mild COVID-19. MiXCR, applied by TCRdb to the 5' RACE reads, yields one record per CDR3 protein. The sample contains just over 60,000 distinct CDR3 sequences, over 8.5% of which appear only once. The sequenced material came from PBMCs or a T cell subset sorted from them (not recorded which). These receptors came from a man between 18 and 35 years old who had mild COVID-19 (a few samples of this study predate the infection). Cell type and time point are not known.

This clonotype turned up a few times. The chain couples TRBV4-3 to TRBJ1-1; D call uncertain. Trimming removed 0 bases at V and 1 base at J, with 6 bases between. CDR3 length: 14 amino acids. The V gene's germline CDR1 is LGHNA and CDR2 YSLEER. This CDR3 reads CASSQDMGNTEAFF. The CDR3 region has the DNA TGCGCCAGCAGCCAAGATATGGGGAACACTGAAGCTTTCTTT.

V is TRBV12-3 or TRBV12-4 and J is TRBJ1-6; 7 bases are shared with TRBD1. The V and J ends lost 7 bases and 10 bases, in that order; junction bases with no gene match: 7. CDR3 size: 13 residues. CDR3: CASTSTGKSPLHF. The CDR3 nucleotides read TGTGCCAGCACCTCGACAGGGAAGTCACCCCTCCACTTT.

Ten or more counts support this clonotype. This chain joins TRBV7-2 and TRBJ2-2; D ambiguous. Germline CDR1 SGHTA, CDR2 FQGNSA. The CDR3 spans 14 residues. Between the trimmed V and J ends, which lost 5 bases and 0 bases, there was a span of 7 bases. The CDR3 sequence is CASSPVANTGELFF. The DNA for the CDR3 is TGTGCCAGCAGCCCAGTAGCGAACACCGGGGAGCTGTTTTTT.

V is TRBV5-4 and J is TRBJ2-5, with 11 positions matching TRBD2. The germline gives CDR1 SGHNT, CDR2 YYREEE (reference sequence). The CDR3 is 17 amino acids. V trimming: 3 bases; J trimming: 2 bases; junction bases outside the gene matches: 9. The CDR3 sequence: CASSSPSGGTLQETQYF. The CDR3 DNA follows: TGTGCCAGCAGCTCCCCTAGCGGGGGGACTCTACAAGAGACCCAGTACTTC.

The sample holds many counts of this clonotype. The rearrangement joins TRBV11-3 to TRBJ2-1; weak D call: TRBD2 (7 bases). This CDR3 comprises 20 residues. Germline-derived CDR1 and CDR2 are SGHNT and YENEEA. V shed 0 bases and J shed 0 bases, with 21 bases lying between them. The CDR3 protein is CASSLEGGGYRLSSYNEQFF. CDR3 nucleotide sequence: TGTGCCAGCAGCTTAGAAGGGGGGGGTTACCGTTTGAGCTCCTACAATGAGCAGTTCTTC. Full variable domain (remainder filled in from reference TRBV11-3 and TRBJ2-1): EAGVVQSPRYKIIEKKQPVAFWCNPISGHNTLYWYLQNLGQGPELLIRYENEEAVDDSQLPKDRFSAERLKGVDSTLKIQPAELGDSAVYLCASSLEGGGYRLSSYNEQFFGPGTRLTVL.

The chain joins TRBV20-1 to TRBJ2-1, with 8 bases matching TRBD2. Germline values: CDR1 DFQATT, CDR2 SNEGSKA (reference sequence). J was trimmed by 9 bases and V by 1 base; bases with no gene match: 5. This CDR3 has 13 amino acids. The CDR3, as DNA: TGCAGTGCTAGAGGGGTTAGCGGGATTGAGCAGTTCTTC. It specifies CSARGVSGIEQFF.

The V and J genes are TRBV5-1 and TRBJ1-2, with D unresolved. V lost 0 bases to trimming and J lost 5 bases, with 2 bases between them. The germline V gene encodes CDR1 SGHRS and CDR2 YFSETQ. This CDR3 is built from 11 residues. CDR3 nucleotide sequence: TGCGCCAGCAGCTTGGGATATGGCTACACCTTC. Protein product: CASSLGYGYTF.

This clonotype appeared many times. J is TRBJ2-1 and V is TRBV7-8; D gene uncertain. The CDR3 consists of 15 residues. The V end lost 1 base, the J end lost 5 bases, and 12 bases lay between the germline ends. The germline V gene has CDR1 SGHVS and CDR2 FQNEAQ. The chain's CDR3 is CASSLGQPPNNEQFF. The DNA for the CDR3 is TGTGCCAGCAGCTTAGGGCAACCGCCGAACAATGAGCAGTTCTTC.

This rearrangement joins TRBV7-2 to TRBJ2-1, with D unresolved. This CDR3 comprises 12 residues. CDR1 is SGHTA, CDR2 FQGNSA, per germline. The V gene lost 5 bases and the J gene lost 6 bases, with 8 bases spanning the gap. The CDR3 DNA sequence: TGTGCCAGCAGCCTTTACCGCAATGAGCAGTTCTTC. Residues: CASSLYRNEQFF.

This chain joins TRBV7-2 and TRBJ1-2; 10 bases map to TRBD1. Germline V gives CDR1 SGHTA, CDR2 FQGNSA. The CDR3 spans 14 residues. V shed 11 bases and J 4 bases; nucleotides not matched to a gene: 10. In DNA form, the CDR3 reads TGTGCCGGGACCGGGACAGGGGAATTCTATGGCTACACCTTC. Translating gives CAGTGTGEFYGYTF.

The chain carries TRBV7-3 and TRBJ2-3; TRBD2 matches at 10 bases. J was trimmed by 2 bases and V by 5 bases; bases with no gene match: 13. This CDR3 comprises 18 residues. Germline CDR1 reads SGHTA; CDR2 reads FQGTGA. The CDR3 bases are TGTGCCAGCAGCCGAGGGGTTAGCGGGGGGCCTTACACAGATACGCAGTATTTT. Translated, it gives CASSRGVSGGPYTDTQYF.

This clonotype was seen a handful of times. J is TRBJ2-3 and V is TRBV7-2; 9 nucleotides match TRBD2. Germline lookup yields CDR1 SGHTA and CDR2 FQGNSA. The CDR3 runs to 16 residues. V lost 1 base and J lost 4; bases outside the gene matches: 6. The CDR3 region has the DNA TGTGCCAGCAGCTTAGGAAAACTAGCGGGCGCAGATACGCAGTATTTT. Translated, it gives CASSLGKLAGADTQYF.

The table lists this clonotype with a few counts. The rearrangement links TRBV20-1 to TRBJ2-1, with no clear D. With 6 bases removed from V and 7 bases from J, the gap between germline ends came to 10 bases. The V gene's germline CDR1 is DFQATT and CDR2 SNEGSKA (reference sequence). The length of the CDR3 is 11 residues. Here the CDR3 reads CSAEPVNEQFF. The CDR3 DNA follows: TGCAGTGCCGAACCTGTGAATGAGCAGTTCTTC.

The V gene is TRBV3-1, the J gene TRBJ2-7, with 8 bases lining up with TRBD2. CDR1 LGHDT and CDR2 YNNKEL come from the germline V gene (reference sequence). V gave up 1 base and J gave up 6 bases; unmatched junction bases: 11. The CDR3 length is 16 residues. The CDR3 region has the DNA TGTGCCAGCAGCCAAGGGATAGCGGGCCTAGCGGGCGAGCAGTACTTC. It encodes CASSQGIAGLAGEQYF.

The V and J genes are TRBV7-8 and TRBJ1-3; D unclear. The CDR3 totals 14 residues. Germline CDR1 is SGHVS and CDR2 is FQNEAQ. Trimming removed 2 bases at V and 3 bases at J, with 8 bases between. The CDR3 spells CASSLPSRGNTIYF. CDR3 sequence (DNA): TGTGCCAGCAGCTTACCGTCCCGTGGAAACACCATATATTTT.

The rearrangement links TRBV5-1 to TRBJ1-1, with TRBD1 as a possible D gene (6 bases). With 4 bases removed from V and 1 base from J, the gap between germline ends came to 17 bases. The CDR3 is made up of 16 amino acids. CDR1 is SGHRS and CDR2 is YFSETQ in the germline V gene. The CDR3 nucleotides are TGCGCCAGCAGCCCCCAAGGGGGGGTCGCGAACACTGAAGCTTTCTTT. Its translation is CASSPQGGVANTEAFF.

Turning to this clonotype: One end of the junction is discordant with germline, which a read error may explain. The V and J genes are TRBV12-3 or TRBV12-4 and TRBJ1-5, with 8 bases matching TRBD1. The CDR3 runs 15 residues. The CDR3 region is CSSSRDRGVVQPQHF. In DNA form, the CDR3 reads TGTTCCAGCAGTCGAGACAGGGGAGTGGTTCAGCCCCAGCATTTT.

This clonotype was detected many times. This chain uses TRBV20-1 with TRBJ2-7, with D hard to call. There are 14 residues in the CDR3. Trimming shortened V by 0 bases and J by 5 bases, and 14 bases separated the two germline ends. The germline V gene encodes CDR1 DFQATT and CDR2 SNEGSKA (reference sequence). The DNA for the CDR3 is TGCAGTGCTAGAGAATCGTCAAGGGCAGACGAGCAGTACGTC. Amino acid sequence: CSARESSRADEQYV.

This clonotype was counted only a few times. The rearrangement links TRBV10-3 to TRBJ2-5; D gene unclear. CDR1 ENHRY and CDR2 SYGVKD come from the germline V gene. The ends were cut back, 1 base at V and 5 bases at J, with 5 bases in the middle. This CDR3 region has 12 residues. In DNA, the CDR3 is TGTGCCATCAGTGAGTTGGGGGAGACCCAGTACTTC. Translating gives CAISELGETQYF.

At least ten counts were recorded for this clonotype. The chain links TRBV20-1 to TRBJ2-1; possibly TRBD1 for D (6 bases). CDR3 length: 14 residues. CDR1 and CDR2 (germline): DFQATT, SNEGSKA (reference sequence). V was clipped by 6 bases and J by 10 bases, with 22 bases between them. The CDR3 loop is CSAPKPYREHEQFF. DNA of the CDR3: TGCAGTGCGCCCAAACCGTACAGGGAACACGAGCAGTTCTTC.

This clonotype was observed many times. This chain connects TRBV5-1 to TRBJ2-5, with D uncertain. The V and J ends lost 6 bases and 2 bases respectively, with 11 bases between them. Germline V lookup: CDR1 SGHRS, CDR2 YFSETQ. The CDR3 covers 13 residues. The CDR3 DNA reads as TGCGCCAGCATGGCGGTACTGCAAGAGACCCAGTACTTC. This encodes CASMAVLQETQYF.

For the CDR3, the DNA is TGTGCCAGCAGCTTGGACAAGCAAGACGAGCAGTACTTC. It codes for CASSLDKQDEQYF. The chain recombines TRBV7-2 with TRBJ2-7; possible D gene TRBD1, 5 bases. Germline CDR1 and CDR2: SGHTA and FQGNSA. V lost 3 bases and J lost 5, with 11 bases in between. The CDR3 is 13 amino acids.

This clonotype was found a few times. In DNA, the CDR3 is TGTGCCAGCACCCTGGGACAGGGGGATCAAGATACGCAGTATTTT. Translated, it gives CASTLGQGDQDTQYF. The chain links TRBV3-1 to TRBJ2-3; TRBD1 agrees at 11 bases. The germline gives CDR1 LGHDT, CDR2 YNNKEL (reference sequence). The CDR3 covers 15 residues. V gave up 7 bases and J gave up 5 bases; unmatched junction bases: 8.

This clonotype showed up just a few times. The chain employs TRBV4-2 and TRBJ2-2; 11 nucleotides line up with TRBD1. This CDR3 region has 16 residues. Trimming cost V 4 bases and J 6 bases; bases outside gene matches: 7. CDR1 and CDR2 (germline): LGHNA, YNFKEQ. CDR3 DNA: TGTGCCAGCAGCCCCCTGGGACAGGGGGAAGCCGGGGAGCTGTTTTTT. Translated, it gives CASSPLGQGEAGELFF.

This clonotype was observed a few times. CDR3 sequence: CASSYLGGTNEKLFF. DNA for the CDR3: TGTGCCAGCAGTTACCTTGGGGGAACTAATGAAAAACTGTTTTTT. The chain couples TRBV6-6 to TRBJ1-4; the D gene is possibly TRBD1 (5 bases). This CDR3 spans 15 amino acids. Between the trimmed V and J ends, which lost 2 bases and 1 base, there was a span of 8 bases. CDR1 and CDR2 from the germline V gene are MNHNY and SVGAGI (reference sequence).

This clonotype was detected ten times or more. This rearrangement joins TRBV5-1 to TRBJ2-5; D uncertain. CDR3 length: 13 amino acids. Germline V CDR1 and CDR2: SGHRS, YFSETQ. The ends were cut back, 6 bases at V and 5 bases at J, with 14 bases in the middle. This CDR3 reads CASTSDGHETQYF. The DNA for the CDR3 is TGCGCCAGCACCTCAGATGGGCACGAGACCCAGTACTTC.